The 7 T cell receptor beta chains below all came from one sample that was sequenced in a study of cytomegalovirus exposure and HLA in healthy donors. The PCR contained 60 Vbeta and 13 Jbeta primers. The assay was immunoSEQ multiplex PCR, and TCRdb's table has in-frame clones only and misses some. The sample has 150,000 to 250,000 clones, 79% seen once. The sequenced sample was PBMCs. The receptor source for this set is a girl between 5 and 17 years old in good health and CMV-seropositive.

This chain joins TRBV10-3 and TRBJ2-7; D is possibly TRBD2 (6 bases). Trimming removed 10 bases at V and 0 bases at J, with 10 bases between. The CDR3 consists of 12 residues. Per the germline V gene, CDR1 is ENHRY and CDR2 is SYGVKD. The CDR3 sequence: CATGDFSYEQYF. CDR3 nucleotide sequence: TGTGCCACTGGGGACTTCTCCTACGAGCAGTACTTC.

In this sample, this clone turned up once. The rearrangement links TRBV19 to TRBJ2-2; possibly TRBD1 for D (6 bases). CDR1 and CDR2 (germline): LNHDA, SQIVND (reference sequence). The CDR3 runs 14 residues. With 5 bases removed from V and 5 bases from J, the gap between germline ends came to 12 bases. The DNA for the CDR3 is TGTGCCAGTAGTTTACAGGGTGGGACCGGGGAGCTGTTTTTT. Amino acids: CASSLQGGTGELFF.

The genes are TRBV15 and TRBJ2-7; 8 nucleotides line up with TRBD1. CDR3 size: 15 residues. Losses at the gene ends were 5 bases for V and 5 bases for J; bases not matched to a gene: 11. Germline-derived CDR1 and CDR2 are LNHNV and YYDKDF (reference sequence). CDR3 region: CATSLQAGQGHEQYF. The CDR3 DNA follows: TGTGCCACCAGCTTGCAAGCCGGACAGGGCCACGAGCAGTACTTC.

The chain couples TRBV9 to TRBJ2-1, with 12 bases aligning to TRBD2. V lost 0 bases and J lost 10; bases outside the gene matches: 5. Germline V CDR1 and CDR2: SGDLS, YYNGEE. The CDR3 is made up of 15 amino acids. CDR3 amino acids: CASSVGLAGEGEQFF. The CDR3 nucleotides read TGTGCCAGCAGCGTAGGACTAGCGGGGGAAGGGGAGCAGTTCTTC. Using reference TRBV9 and TRBJ2-1 for the parts outside the CDR3, the full variable domain is DSGVTQTPKHLITATGQRVTLRCSPRSGDLSVYWYQQSLDQGLQFLIQYYNGEERAKGNILERFSAQQFPDLHSELNLSSLELGDSALYFCASSVGLAGEGEQFFGPGTRLTVL.

This clone was found a few times. This sample includes further DNA sequences coding for the same CDR3. The chain joins TRBV7-2 to TRBJ2-7; 10 bases are shared with TRBD2. Germline values: CDR1 SGHTA, CDR2 FQGNSA. The CDR3 has 14 residues. V dropped 5 bases and J dropped 1; count of bases not matched to a gene: 2. The CDR3: CASSPSGGSYEQYF. The CDR3 coding sequence is TGTGCCAGCAGCCCTAGCGGGGGATCCTACGAGCAGTACTTC.

The chain carries TRBV13 and TRBJ2-3, with D tentatively TRBD1 (5 bases). The germline V and J ends were trimmed by 5 bases and 3 bases, with 9 bases remaining between them. The CDR3 extends over 13 amino acids. Per the germline V gene, CDR1 is PRHDT and CDR2 is FYEKMQ (reference sequence). The DNA for the CDR3 is TGTGCCAGCAGCGGCCCAGGGACAGATACGCAGTATTTT. This encodes CASSGPGTDTQYF.

This clone was found a few times. The chain's CDR3 is CASSLGSNYNEQFF. CDR3 nucleotides: TGTGCCAGCAGCTTAGGCTCTAATTACAATGAGCAGTTCTTC. The J gene is TRBJ2-1, the V gene TRBV7-2, with D unclear. CDR1 is SGHTA, CDR2 FQGNSA, per germline. The CDR3 spans 14 residues. Deletions cut 1 base from V and 4 bases from J, with 8 bases between.